This TCR beta chain appears in the sequencing data of a study of blood T cells in healthy people across ages. Study context: In model experiments, template switching was able to capture about one barcoded beta molecule for every two T cells that were present.

Germline values: CDR1 ENHRY, CDR2 SYGVKD. CDR3 length equals 12 residues. V lost 10 bases and J 6 bases, leaving 14 bases between the germline ends. Primers used in a second PCR of roughly 6 to 11 cycles were a sample-barcoded 5' primer and a J-beta primer mix. MiXCR, applied by TCRdb to the 5' RACE reads, yields one record per CDR3 protein. The profile shows around 1,600,000 distinct CDR3 sequences, less than 45% of them singletons. The donors, healthy Caucasians from Russia, were aged about 6 to 95. It was 8 to 10 milliliters of peripheral blood that were drawn from each donor. V and J are TRBV10-3 and TRBJ2-3; D remains unclear. Sequences were obtained from blood. The origin of this receptor is a woman under 30 in good health. CDR3 region: CASSGQQDTQYF. CDR3 nucleotide sequence: TGTGCCAGCTCGGGCCAGCAGGATACGCAGTATTTT.